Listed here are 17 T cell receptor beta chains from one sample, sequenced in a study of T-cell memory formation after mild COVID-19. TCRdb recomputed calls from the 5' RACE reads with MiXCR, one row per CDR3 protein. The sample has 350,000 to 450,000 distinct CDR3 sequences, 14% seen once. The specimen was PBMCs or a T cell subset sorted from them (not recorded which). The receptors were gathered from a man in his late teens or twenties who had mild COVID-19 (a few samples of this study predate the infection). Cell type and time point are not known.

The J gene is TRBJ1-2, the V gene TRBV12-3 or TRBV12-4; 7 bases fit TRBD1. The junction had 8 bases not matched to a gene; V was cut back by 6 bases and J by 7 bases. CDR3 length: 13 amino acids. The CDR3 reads CASSSTGVGGYTF. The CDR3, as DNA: TGTGCCAGCAGCTCCACAGGGGTAGGTGGCTACACCTTC.

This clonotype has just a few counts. The CDR3 loop is CSAKSGVQETQYF. CDR3 nucleotides: TGCAGTGCCAAAAGCGGGGTCCAAGAGACCCAGTACTTC. The chain carries TRBV20-1 and TRBJ2-5; 7 bases agree with TRBD2. The CDR3 sequence is 13 residues long. J was trimmed by 1 base and V by 6 bases; bases with no gene match: 5. Germline-derived CDR1 and CDR2 are DFQATT and SNEGSKA (reference sequence).

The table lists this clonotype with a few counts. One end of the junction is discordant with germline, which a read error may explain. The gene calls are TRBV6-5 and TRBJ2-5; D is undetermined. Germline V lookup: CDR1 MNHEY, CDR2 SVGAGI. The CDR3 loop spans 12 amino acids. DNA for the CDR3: TGTGCCACCAGTGCAGGCTTGGAGACCCAGTACTTC. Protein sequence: CATSAGLETQYF.

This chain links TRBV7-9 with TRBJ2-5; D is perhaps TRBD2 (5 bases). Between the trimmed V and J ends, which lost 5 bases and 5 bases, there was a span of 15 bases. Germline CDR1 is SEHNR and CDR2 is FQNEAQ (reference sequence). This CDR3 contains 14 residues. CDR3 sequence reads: CASSPRTRRETQYF. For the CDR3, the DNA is TGTGCCAGCAGCCCCCGGACCCGGAGGGAGACCCAGTACTTC.

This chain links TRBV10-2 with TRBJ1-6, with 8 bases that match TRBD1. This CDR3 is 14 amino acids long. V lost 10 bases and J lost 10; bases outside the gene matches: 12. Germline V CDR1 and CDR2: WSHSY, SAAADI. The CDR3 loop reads CATSWTGSMSPLHF. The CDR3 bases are TGCGCCACCAGCTGGACAGGGTCGATGTCACCCCTCCACTTT.

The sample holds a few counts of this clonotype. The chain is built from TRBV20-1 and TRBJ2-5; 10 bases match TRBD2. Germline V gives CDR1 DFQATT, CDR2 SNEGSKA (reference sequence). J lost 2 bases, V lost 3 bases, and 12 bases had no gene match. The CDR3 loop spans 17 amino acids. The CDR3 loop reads CSARRHLAGGSQETQYF. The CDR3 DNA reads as TGCAGTGCTAGGAGGCATTTAGCGGGGGGATCTCAAGAGACCCAGTACTTC.

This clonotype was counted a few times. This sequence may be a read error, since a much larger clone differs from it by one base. The DNA for the CDR3 is TGTGCCAGCAGCGCGACCGAAGGATACGAGCAGTACTTC. This gives the protein CASSATEGYEQYF. This sequence joins TRBV9 and TRBJ2-7; no reliable D call. The CDR3 is made up of 13 amino acids. The V end was cut by 3 bases, the J end by 4 bases, with 11 bases between. CDR1 and CDR2 (germline): SGDLS, YYNGEE. Full variable domain (outside the CDR3, taken from reference TRBV9 and TRBJ2-7): DSGVTQTPKHLITATGQRVTLRCSPRSGDLSVYWYQQSLDQGLQFLIQYYNGEERAKGNILERFSAQQFPDLHSELNLSSLELGDSALYFCASSATEGYEQYFGPGTRLTVT.

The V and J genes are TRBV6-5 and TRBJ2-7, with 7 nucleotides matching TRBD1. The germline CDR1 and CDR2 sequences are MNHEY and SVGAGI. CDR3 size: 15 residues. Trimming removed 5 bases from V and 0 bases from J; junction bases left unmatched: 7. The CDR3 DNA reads TGTGCCAGCAGTGCAAGACAGGGATACTCCTACGAGCAGTACTTC. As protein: CASSARQGYSYEQYF.

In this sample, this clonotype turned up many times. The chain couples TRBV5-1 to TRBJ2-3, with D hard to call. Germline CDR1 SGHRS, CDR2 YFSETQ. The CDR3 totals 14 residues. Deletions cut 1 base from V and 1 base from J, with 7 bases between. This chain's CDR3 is CASSLFPGTDTQYF. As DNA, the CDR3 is TGCGCCAGCAGCTTGTTCCCTGGCACAGATACGCAGTATTTT.

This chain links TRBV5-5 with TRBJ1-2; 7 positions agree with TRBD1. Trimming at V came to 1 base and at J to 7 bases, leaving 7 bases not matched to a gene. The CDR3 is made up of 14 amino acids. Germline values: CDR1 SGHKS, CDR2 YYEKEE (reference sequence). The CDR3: CASSLSTGAAGYTF. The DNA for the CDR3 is TGTGCCAGCAGCTTGTCAACAGGGGCGGCTGGCTACACCTTC.

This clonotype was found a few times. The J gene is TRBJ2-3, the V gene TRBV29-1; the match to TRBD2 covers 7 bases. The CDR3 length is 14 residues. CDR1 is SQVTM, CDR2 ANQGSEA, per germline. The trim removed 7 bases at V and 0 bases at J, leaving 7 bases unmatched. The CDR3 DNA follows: TGCAGCGCTACCGTCGGGGGGAGCACAGATACGCAGTATTTT. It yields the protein CSATVGGSTDTQYF.

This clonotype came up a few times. CDR3 coding DNA: TGTGCCACCAGTGATTTGGGCAGAGGCGAGACCCAGTACTTC. It translates to CATSDLGRGETQYF. The chain joins TRBV24-1 to TRBJ2-5; D ambiguous. CDR1 and CDR2 (germline): KGHDR, SFDVKD. Trimming stripped 0 bases from V and 5 bases from J, with 9 bases between. The CDR3 runs 14 residues.

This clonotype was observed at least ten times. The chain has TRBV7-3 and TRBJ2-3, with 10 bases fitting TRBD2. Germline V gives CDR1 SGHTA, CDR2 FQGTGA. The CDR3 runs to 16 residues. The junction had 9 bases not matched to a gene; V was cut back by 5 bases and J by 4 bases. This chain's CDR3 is CASSRRAGGRADTQYF. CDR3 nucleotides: TGTGCCAGCAGCCGAAGAGCGGGGGGGAGGGCAGATACGCAGTATTTT.

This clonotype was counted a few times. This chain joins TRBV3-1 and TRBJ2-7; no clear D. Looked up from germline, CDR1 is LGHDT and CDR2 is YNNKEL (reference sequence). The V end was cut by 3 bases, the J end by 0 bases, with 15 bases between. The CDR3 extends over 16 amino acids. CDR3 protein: CASSHSRGTISYEQYF. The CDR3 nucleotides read TGTGCCAGCAGCCACTCCAGAGGCACTATCTCCTACGAGCAGTACTTC.

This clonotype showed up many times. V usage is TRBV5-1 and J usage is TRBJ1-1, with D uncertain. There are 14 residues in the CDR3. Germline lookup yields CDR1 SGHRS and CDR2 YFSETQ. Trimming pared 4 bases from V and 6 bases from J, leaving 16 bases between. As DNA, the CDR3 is TGCGCCAGCAGCCCTTCCCCCGGGCCACCTGAAGCTTTCTTT. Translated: CASSPSPGPPEAFF.

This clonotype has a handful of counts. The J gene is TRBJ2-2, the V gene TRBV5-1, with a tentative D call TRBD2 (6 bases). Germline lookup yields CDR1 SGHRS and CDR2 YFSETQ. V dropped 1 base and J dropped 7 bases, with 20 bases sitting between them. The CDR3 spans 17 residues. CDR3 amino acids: CASSLFGGPKEDGELFF. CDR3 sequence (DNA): TGCGCCAGCAGCTTGTTCGGAGGGCCAAAGGAGGACGGGGAGCTGTTTTTT. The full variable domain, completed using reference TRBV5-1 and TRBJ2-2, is KAGVTQTPRYLIKTRGQQVTLSCSPISGHRSVSWYQQTPGQGLQFLFEYFSETQRNKGNFPGRFSGRQFSNSRSEMNVSTLELGDSALYLCASSLFGGPKEDGELFFGEGSRLTVL.

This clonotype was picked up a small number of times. CDR3 in DNA: TGTGCCAGCAGCTTAATGGGGTGGCAGGGAGAGACCCAGTACTTC. Protein product: CASSLMGWQGETQYF. V usage is TRBV7-3 and J usage is TRBJ2-5, with a possible D match to TRBD1 (5 bases). V shed 1 base and J shed 4 bases, with 13 bases lying between them. The CDR3 loop spans 15 amino acids. Looked up from germline, CDR1 is SGHTA and CDR2 is FQGTGA.